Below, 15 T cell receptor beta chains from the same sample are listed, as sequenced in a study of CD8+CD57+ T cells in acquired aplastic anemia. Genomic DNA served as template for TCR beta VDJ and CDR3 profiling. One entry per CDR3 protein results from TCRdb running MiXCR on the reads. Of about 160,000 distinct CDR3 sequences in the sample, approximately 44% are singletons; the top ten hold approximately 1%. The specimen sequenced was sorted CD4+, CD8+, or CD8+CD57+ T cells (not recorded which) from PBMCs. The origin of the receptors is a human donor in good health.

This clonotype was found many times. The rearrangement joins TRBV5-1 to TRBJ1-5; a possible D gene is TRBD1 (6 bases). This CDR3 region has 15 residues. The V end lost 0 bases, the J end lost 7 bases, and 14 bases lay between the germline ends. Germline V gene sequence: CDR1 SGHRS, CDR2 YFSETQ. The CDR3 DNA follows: TGCGCCAGCAGCTTGGACGGGACAAACAGGCAGCCCCAGCATTTT. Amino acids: CASSLDGTNRQPQHF.

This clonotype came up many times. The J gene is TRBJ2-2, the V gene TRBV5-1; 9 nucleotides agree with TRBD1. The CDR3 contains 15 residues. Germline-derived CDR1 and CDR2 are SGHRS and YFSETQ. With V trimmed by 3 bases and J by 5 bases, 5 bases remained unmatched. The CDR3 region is CASSSGQGWTGELFF. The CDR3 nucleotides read TGCGCCAGCAGCTCCGGACAGGGGTGGACCGGGGAGCTGTTTTTT.

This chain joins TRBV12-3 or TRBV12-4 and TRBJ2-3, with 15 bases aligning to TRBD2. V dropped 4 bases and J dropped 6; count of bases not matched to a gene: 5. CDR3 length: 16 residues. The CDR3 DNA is TGTGCCAGCAGTTGGACCGGGACTAGCGGGGGGGATACGCAGTATTTT. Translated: CASSWTGTSGGDTQYF.

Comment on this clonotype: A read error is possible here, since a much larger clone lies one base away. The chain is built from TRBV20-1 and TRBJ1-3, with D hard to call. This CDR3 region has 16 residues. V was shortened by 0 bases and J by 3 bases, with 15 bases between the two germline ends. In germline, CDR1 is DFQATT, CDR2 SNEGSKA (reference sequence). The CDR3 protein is CSARDLLSPFGNTIYF. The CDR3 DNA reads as TGCAGTGCTAGAGATCTCTTATCTCCCTTTGGAAACACCATATATTTT.

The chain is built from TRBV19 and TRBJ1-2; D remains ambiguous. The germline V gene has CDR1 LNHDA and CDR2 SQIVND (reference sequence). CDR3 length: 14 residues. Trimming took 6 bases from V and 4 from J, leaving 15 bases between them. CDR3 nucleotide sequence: TGTGCCAGTAGCCCGGACCACAGCGGCTATGGCTACACCTTC. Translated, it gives CASSPDHSGYGYTF.

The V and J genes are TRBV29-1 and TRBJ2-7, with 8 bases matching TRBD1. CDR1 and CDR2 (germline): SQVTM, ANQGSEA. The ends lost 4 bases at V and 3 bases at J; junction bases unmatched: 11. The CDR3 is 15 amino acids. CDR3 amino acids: CSVGDRGLLGYEQYF. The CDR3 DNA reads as TGCAGCGTTGGAGACAGGGGCCTACTTGGCTACGAGCAGTACTTC.

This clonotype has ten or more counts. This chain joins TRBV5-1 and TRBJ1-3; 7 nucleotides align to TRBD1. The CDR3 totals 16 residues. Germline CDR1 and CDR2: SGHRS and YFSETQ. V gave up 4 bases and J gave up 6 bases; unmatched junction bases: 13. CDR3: CASSPGTVSYPNTIYF. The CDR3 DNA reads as TGCGCCAGCAGCCCGGGGACAGTTAGTTATCCAAACACCATATATTTT. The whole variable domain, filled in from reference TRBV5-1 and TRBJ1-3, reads KAGVTQTPRYLIKTRGQQVTLSCSPISGHRSVSWYQQTPGQGLQFLFEYFSETQRNKGNFPGRFSGRQFSNSRSEMNVSTLELGDSALYLCASSPGTVSYPNTIYFGEGSWLTVV.

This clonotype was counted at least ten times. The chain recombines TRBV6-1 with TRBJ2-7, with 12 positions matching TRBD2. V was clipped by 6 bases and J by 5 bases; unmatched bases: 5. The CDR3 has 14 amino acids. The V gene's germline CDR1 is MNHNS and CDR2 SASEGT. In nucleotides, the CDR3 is TGTGCCAGCAGGGTTGGACTAGCGGGAAACGAGCAGTACTTC. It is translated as CASRVGLAGNEQYF.

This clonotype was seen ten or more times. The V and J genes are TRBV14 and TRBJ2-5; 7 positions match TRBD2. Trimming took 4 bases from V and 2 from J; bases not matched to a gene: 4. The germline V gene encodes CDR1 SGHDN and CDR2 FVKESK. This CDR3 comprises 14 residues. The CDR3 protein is CASSPRTRQETQYF. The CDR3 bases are TGTGCCAGCAGCCCAAGGACTAGACAAGAGACCCAGTACTTC.

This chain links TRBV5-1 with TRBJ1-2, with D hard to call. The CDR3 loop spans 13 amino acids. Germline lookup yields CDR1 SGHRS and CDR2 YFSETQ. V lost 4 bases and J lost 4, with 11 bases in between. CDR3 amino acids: CASSPDGRYGYTF. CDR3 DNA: TGCGCCAGCAGCCCCGACGGACGCTATGGCTACACCTTC.

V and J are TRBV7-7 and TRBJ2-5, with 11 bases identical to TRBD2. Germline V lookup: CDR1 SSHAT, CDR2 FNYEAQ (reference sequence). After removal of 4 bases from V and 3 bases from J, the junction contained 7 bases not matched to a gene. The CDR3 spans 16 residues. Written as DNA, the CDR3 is TGTGCCAGCAGCTCCACCACTAGCGGGGGAAAAGAGACCCAGTACTTC. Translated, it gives CASSSTTSGGKETQYF.

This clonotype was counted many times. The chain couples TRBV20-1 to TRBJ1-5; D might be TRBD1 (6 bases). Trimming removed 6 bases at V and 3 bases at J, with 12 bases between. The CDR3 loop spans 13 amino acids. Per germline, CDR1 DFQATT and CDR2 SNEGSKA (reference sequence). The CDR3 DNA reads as TGCAGTGCCCCGGACAGCCCCAATCAGCCCCAGCATTTT. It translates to CSAPDSPNQPQHF.

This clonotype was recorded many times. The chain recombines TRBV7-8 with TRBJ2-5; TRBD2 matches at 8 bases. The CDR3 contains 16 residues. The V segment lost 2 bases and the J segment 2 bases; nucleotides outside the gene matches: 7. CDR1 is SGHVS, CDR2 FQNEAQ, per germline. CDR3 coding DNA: TGTGCCAGCAGCTTACCGCGCGGGGGGTCTCAAGAGACCCAGTACTTC. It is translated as CASSLPRGGSQETQYF.

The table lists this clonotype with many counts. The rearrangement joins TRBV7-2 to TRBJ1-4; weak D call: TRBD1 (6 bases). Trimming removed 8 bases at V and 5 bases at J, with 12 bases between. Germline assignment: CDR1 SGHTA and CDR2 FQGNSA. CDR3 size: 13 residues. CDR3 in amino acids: CASRGAPNEKLFF. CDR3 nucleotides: TGTGCCAGCCGGGGGGCGCCGAATGAAAAACTGTTTTTT.

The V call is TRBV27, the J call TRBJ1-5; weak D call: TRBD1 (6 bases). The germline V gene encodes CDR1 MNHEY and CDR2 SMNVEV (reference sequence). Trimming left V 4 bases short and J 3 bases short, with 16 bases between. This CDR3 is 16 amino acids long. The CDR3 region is CASSSDSGQINQPQHF. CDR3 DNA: TGTGCCAGCAGTTCAGACTCTGGACAGATCAATCAGCCCCAGCATTTT.